In its sample, the clone carrying this TCR beta chain was seen many times. The antigen remains unidentified. Based on clinical symptoms, serum thyroxine and TRAb, thyroid ultrasound and orbital computed tomography, diagnoses were reached. TCR beta CDR3 regions were amplified from RNA. HTBI primers drove first-round RT-PCR of the TCR CDR3. From the multiplex PCR reads, TCRdb called clonotypes with MiXCR, one entry per CDR3 protein. Of about 250,000 distinct CDR3 sequences detected, approximately 25% appear once; the ten largest clones hold approximately 32%. This sample stems from a study of T cells in Graves' hyperthyroidism and ophthalmopathy. Study information: Peripheral blood draws took place at initial diagnosis, ahead of any treatment. Findings of the study overall: Researchers found most expanded thyroid clonotypes above 0.001 in blood as well.

Trimming stripped 6 bases from V and 2 bases from J, with 10 bases between. The CDR3 consists of 13 residues. This chain joins TRBV12-3 or TRBV12-4 and TRBJ1-2; tentatively, D is TRBD1 (6 bases). The sequencing sample was made of blood. This TCR derives from a woman aged 40 to 50 with Graves' ophthalmopathy. In DNA, the CDR3 is TGTGCCAGCAGGGAACAGGGCAACTATGGCTACACCTTC. Translating gives CASREQGNYGYTF.